The 28 T cell receptor beta chains below all came from one sample that was sequenced in a study of synovial regulatory T cells in juvenile arthritis. These receptors have no known antigen. This table comes from immunoSEQ multiplex PCR, and its TCRdb copy is limited to in-frame clones, with some not included. This sample's table has about 10,000 clones. Regarding the study as a whole: Blood Treg cells that were inflammation-associated showed lower TCR diversity than other blood Treg cells.

The sequencing input was Treg cells from blood. Noted subset: HLA-DR+ inflammation-associated blood Treg cells. All receptors come from a donor younger than 30 with juvenile idiopathic arthritis.

This chain uses TRBV20-1 with TRBJ1-1. There are 10 residues in the CDR3. This entry has no DNA. The V gene's germline CDR1 is DFQATT and CDR2 SNEGSKA (reference sequence). The chain's CDR3 is CSAPRLEAFF.

The rearrangement links TRBV5-6 to TRBJ2-3; as DNA is missing, the TRBD2 call by TCRdb cannot be tested. The CDR3 loop spans 11 amino acids. This entry has no DNA. CDR1 is SGHDT, CDR2 YYEEEE, per germline. The CDR3 loop reads CASSRRDTQYF. Combining the CDR3 with reference TRBV5-6 and TRBJ2-3 gives the whole variable domain DAGVTQSPTHLIKTRGQQVTLRCSPKSGHDTVSWYQQALGQGPQFIFQYYEEEERQRGNFPDRFSGHQFPNYSSELNVNALLLGDSALYLCASSRRDTQYFGPGTRLTVL.

Measured by frequency, this clone is medium-sized (0.01 to 0.1%). The V call is TRBV5-1, the J call TRBJ1-1; checking the TCRdb D call of TRBD1 is not possible without DNA. This CDR3 has 13 amino acids. The DNA is not on file. Germline values: CDR1 SGHRS, CDR2 YFSETQ. This CDR3 reads CASSPRDSTEAFF. Full variable domain (outside the CDR3, taken from reference TRBV5-1 and TRBJ1-1): KAGVTQTPRYLIKTRGQQVTLSCSPISGHRSVSWYQQTPGQGLQFLFEYFSETQRNKGNFPGRFSGRQFSNSRSEMNVSTLELGDSALYLCASSPRDSTEAFFGQGTRLTVV.

This chain connects TRBV5-1 to TRBJ2-6. CDR1 is SGHRS, CDR2 YFSETQ, per germline. The CDR3 sequence is 16 residues long. There is no recorded DNA. The CDR3: CASSLEALSGANVLTF.

The J gene is TRBJ2-3, the V gene TRBV5-1; TCRdb selects TRBD2, and the lack of DNA leaves this call unchecked. Germline V gene lookup returns CDR1 SGHRS and CDR2 YFSETQ. The CDR3 spans 15 residues. No DNA sequence is on record. CDR3 protein: CASTLQDSSTDTQYF. The full variable domain, its missing parts supplied by reference TRBV5-1 and TRBJ2-3, is KAGVTQTPRYLIKTRGQQVTLSCSPISGHRSVSWYQQTPGQGLQFLFEYFSETQRNKGNFPGRFSGRQFSNSRSEMNVSTLELGDSALYLCASTLQDSSTDTQYFGPGTRLTVL.

The rearrangement joins TRBV4-2 to TRBJ2-2; without DNA, the TCRdb call of TRBD2 cannot be checked. The CDR3 is 14 amino acids. No nucleotide data were recorded. The germline V gene encodes CDR1 LGHNA and CDR2 YNFKEQ. This CDR3 reads CASSTHRSSGELFF.

The chain recombines TRBV5-4 with TRBJ2-7; TCRdb's D call of TRBD1 is untestable without DNA. The length of the CDR3 is 15 residues. The protein alone is recorded here. CDR1 and CDR2 (germline): SGHNT, YYREEE (reference sequence). The CDR3 loop reads CASSLGTGMNYEQYF.

In terms of frequency, this clone is medium-sized (0.01 to 0.1%). The chain links TRBV5-5 to TRBJ2-7; TCRdb calls TRBD2, which cannot be checked without DNA. The CDR3 contains 13 residues. The nucleotide record is missing. In germline, CDR1 is SGHKS, CDR2 YYEKEE (reference sequence). The CDR3 reads CASSLEITYEQYF. Looking up the rest from reference TRBV5-5 and TRBJ2-7 gives the full variable domain: DAGVTQSPTHLIKTRGQQVTLRCSPISGHKSVSWYQQVLGQGPQFIFQYYEKEERGRGNFPDRFSARQFPNYSSELNVNALLLGDSALYLCASSLEITYEQYFGPGTRLTVT.

V usage is TRBV4-3 and J usage is TRBJ2-2. The V gene's germline CDR1 is LGHNA and CDR2 YSLEER. This CDR3 has 15 residues. The DNA is not on file. The CDR3 is CASSQEGDSSWELFF.

V and J are TRBV28 and TRBJ1-1; TCRdb's D gene call, TRBD1, goes unchecked for lack of DNA. In germline, CDR1 is MDHEN, CDR2 SYDVKM. The CDR3 contains 13 residues. There is no recorded DNA. CDR3 protein: CASEDRGDTEAFF.

This chain uses TRBV4-1 with TRBJ2-5; the D gene TCRdb calls, TRBD1, cannot be checked with no DNA. This CDR3 has 17 residues. DNA was not recorded. Germline CDR1 reads MGHRA; CDR2 reads YSYEKL. The CDR3 sequence: CASSQDLWKGNQETQYF.

The chain recombines TRBV5-6 with TRBJ2-7; with no DNA, the TCRdb D assignment of TRBD1 cannot be verified. Germline CDR1 reads SGHDT; CDR2 reads YYEEEE. This CDR3 is 15 amino acids long. There is no recorded DNA. This CDR3 is CASSFLGQGTDEQYF.

The V and J genes are TRBV6-1 and TRBJ2-5. The CDR3 is 12 residues long. A DNA sequence was not provided. Per the germline V gene, CDR1 is MNHNS and CDR2 is SASEGT. This CDR3 reads CASSESRETQYF.

This clone is identified as medium-sized from frequency. The rearrangement uses TRBV19 and TRBJ1-5; TCRdb proposes TRBD1, but this gene call is untestable without DNA. CDR1 is LNHDA, CDR2 SQIVND, per germline (reference sequence). The length of the CDR3 is 18 residues. Only the protein sequence is given. The CDR3 here is CASSILPGQQYSNQPQHF.

V usage is TRBV28 and J usage is TRBJ1-1. CDR3 size: 15 residues. The nucleotide record is missing. CDR1 is MDHEN and CDR2 is SYDVKM in the germline V gene. The CDR3 sequence is CASSPWGGGVTEAFF.

This sequence joins TRBV20-1 and TRBJ1-2. Germline V lookup: CDR1 DFQATT, CDR2 SNEGSKA (reference sequence). The CDR3 extends over 11 amino acids. DNA was not recorded. CDR3 sequence reads: CSASWGYGYTF.

Considering frequency, this clone is medium-sized. J is TRBJ2-7 and V is TRBV27; TCRdb's D call of TRBD1 is untestable without DNA. The CDR3 is 13 residues long. Nucleotide data are not available. Germline V gene data show CDR1 as MNHEY and CDR2 as SMNVEV (reference sequence). The CDR3 sequence: CASSPTVSGEQYF.

By frequency, this clone registers medium-sized (0.01 to 0.1%). The chain employs TRBV19 and TRBJ1-3; TCRdb returns TRBD1, unconfirmable since there is no DNA. The length of the CDR3 is 15 residues. The protein alone is recorded here. Germline V gene lookup returns CDR1 LNHDA and CDR2 SQIVND (reference sequence). This CDR3 reads CASSSTANSGNTIYF.

The chain is built from TRBV19 and TRBJ1-1; TCRdb proposes TRBD1, but this gene call is untestable without DNA. The CDR3 is 13 amino acids. Nucleotide data are not available. Germline V gene data show CDR1 as LNHDA and CDR2 as SQIVND (reference sequence). The CDR3 reads CASSARGLREAFF.

The chain recombines TRBV20-1 with TRBJ2-7; TCRdb designates TRBD1, a call that cannot be tested without DNA. The CDR3 runs to 11 residues. There is no recorded DNA. Per the germline V gene, CDR1 is DFQATT and CDR2 is SNEGSKA (reference sequence). CDR3 amino acids: CSAGTDYEQYF.

The chain links TRBV6-6 to TRBJ1-2; the D call of TRBD1 rests on TCRdb alone, since no DNA is present to check it. The CDR3 is 15 amino acids. No DNA has been recorded. Germline CDR1 is MNHNY and CDR2 is SVGAGI (reference sequence). Here the CDR3 reads CASSSDREGDYGYTF.

The chain recombines TRBV7-2 with TRBJ2-7; the TCRdb call, TRBD2, lacks DNA for checking. This CDR3 is 12 amino acids long. No DNA accompanies this entry. In germline, CDR1 is SGHTA, CDR2 FQGNSA. CDR3 sequence: CASSPGGYEQYF.

This chain links TRBV5-1 with TRBJ1-6; lacking DNA, the TRBD1 call made by TCRdb goes unchecked. Per the germline V gene, CDR1 is SGHRS and CDR2 is YFSETQ. The CDR3 length is 18 residues. A DNA sequence was not provided. CDR3 protein: CASSPGTRGPSYNSPLHF.

This chain uses TRBV4-1 with TRBJ1-2. CDR1 is MGHRA and CDR2 is YSYEKL in the germline V gene. The CDR3 spans 15 residues. DNA for this receptor is not on file. The CDR3 sequence: CASSQERGVNYGYTF.

The chain joins TRBV27 to TRBJ2-7; there is no DNA to check the TCRdb D call of TRBD2. The CDR3 covers 15 residues. A DNA sequence was not provided. The germline CDR1 and CDR2 sequences are MNHEY and SMNVEV (reference sequence). The CDR3 here is CASSTLAGGRHEQYF.

This sequence joins TRBV7-9 and TRBJ1-6; TCRdb's D call of TRBD1 is untestable without DNA. The germline V gene encodes CDR1 SEHNR and CDR2 FQNEAQ (reference sequence). The CDR3 is made up of 16 amino acids. No DNA sequence is on record. CDR3: CAIVGGPGQGNSPLHF.

The V call is TRBV2, the J call TRBJ2-3; TCRdb lists TRBD2, though no DNA is available to test this call. This CDR3 has 14 amino acids. DNA is not recorded here. Per the germline V gene, CDR1 is SNHLY and CDR2 is FYNNEI. This CDR3 is CASSVTGDTDTQYF. The full variable domain, with the rest looked up from reference TRBV2 and TRBJ2-3, is EPEVTQTPSHQVTQMGQEVILRCVPISNHLYFYWYRQILGQKVEFLVSFYNNEISEKSEIFDDQFSVERPDGSNFTLKIRSTKLEDSAMYFCASSVTGDTDTQYFGPGTRLTVL.

The chain joins TRBV5-4 to TRBJ2-7; with no DNA, the TCRdb D assignment of TRBD2 cannot be verified. The CDR3 covers 14 residues. Only the protein is on record. CDR1 is SGHNT, CDR2 YYREEE, per germline (reference sequence). The CDR3 spells CASSSQGGSYEQYF.